The 12 T cell receptor beta chains listed next were all sequenced from one sample in a study of blood T cell repertoires in COVID-19. Repertoires were generated with immunoSEQ multiplex PCR, while TCRdb's copy carries only in-frame clones and drops some. This table has about 210,000 clones, 89% appearing once. Specimen: peripheral blood. The origin of the receptors is a woman in her 40s with acute or convalescent COVID-19.

The chain has TRBV6-5 and TRBJ1-1; D unclear. V lost 7 bases, J lost 0 bases, and 9 bases lay in between. Germline V gene lookup returns CDR1 MNHEY and CDR2 SVGAGI. The CDR3 loop spans 13 amino acids. The CDR3 loop reads CASIGLLNTEAFF. The CDR3 DNA is TGTGCCAGCATTGGACTGCTGAACACTGAAGCTTTCTTT.

This clone was seen a handful of times. This rearrangement joins TRBV6-5 to TRBJ2-7; the D gene is possibly TRBD2 (6 bases). Germline V gene lookup returns CDR1 MNHEY and CDR2 SVGAGI. The CDR3 length is 14 residues. With 6 bases removed from V and 1 base from J, the gap between germline ends came to 13 bases. CDR3 nucleotide sequence: TGTGCCAGCAGGGAGGGATCAGGATCCTACGAGCAGTACGTC. The encoded protein is CASREGSGSYEQYV.

The table lists this clone with a count of one. The chain links TRBV6-6 to TRBJ1-2; TRBD1 aligns across 10 bases. Germline-derived CDR1 and CDR2 are MNHNY and SVGAGI (reference sequence). This CDR3 spans 14 amino acids. V lost 7 bases, J lost 4 bases, and 6 bases stayed unmatched. CDR3 loop: CASKDRGGTYGYTF. CDR3 sequence (DNA): TGTGCCAGCAAGGACAGGGGGGGGACCTATGGCTACACCTTC.

The V gene is TRBV24-1, the J gene TRBJ2-1; 7 bases are shared with TRBD2. The germline CDR1 and CDR2 sequences are KGHDR and SFDVKD. This CDR3 is built from 15 residues. The V segment lost 6 bases and the J segment 1 base; nucleotides outside the gene matches: 5. CDR3 in amino acids: CATSLAGESYNEQFF. The CDR3, as DNA: TGTGCCACCAGTTTGGCGGGGGAGTCCTACAATGAGCAGTTCTTC.

The CDR3, as DNA: TGTGCCATCAGTGAGGGGGCTATGAGCGCCGGGGAGCTGTTTTTT. This encodes CAISEGAMSAGELFF. The gene calls are TRBV10-3 and TRBJ2-2; D possibly corresponds to TRBD1 (5 bases). The ends were cut back, 2 bases at V and 6 bases at J, with 13 bases in the middle. The CDR3 length is 15 residues. In germline, CDR1 is ENHRY, CDR2 SYGVKD.

A single count supports this clone. The gene calls are TRBV27 and TRBJ2-7, with a weak D call TRBD1 (5 bases). V lost 9 bases, J lost 2 bases, and 14 bases lay in between. This CDR3 comprises 13 residues. Per the germline V gene, CDR1 is MNHEY and CDR2 is SMNVEV (reference sequence). The CDR3 reads CASRDGHTYEQYV. As DNA, the CDR3 is TGTGCCAGTAGAGACGGACATACCTACGAGCAGTACGTC.

The gene calls are TRBV5-1 and TRBJ2-3; 9 positions agree with TRBD1. V shed 2 bases, J shed 2 bases, and the junction held 3 bases outside the gene matches. CDR1 SGHRS and CDR2 YFSETQ come from the germline V gene. The CDR3 sequence is 15 residues long. CDR3 protein: CASSLQGAYTDTQYF. Written as DNA, the CDR3 is TGCGCCAGCAGCTTACAGGGGGCGTACACAGATACGCAGTATTTT.

V usage is TRBV7-2 and J usage is TRBJ1-2; tentative D call: TRBD1 (5 bases). From germline, CDR1 is SGHTA and CDR2 FQGNSA. The CDR3 covers 14 residues. V lost 3 bases and J lost 4, with 12 bases in between. CDR3 nucleotides: TGTGCCAGCAGCTTGGATACAGGCCTCTATGGCTACACCTTC. As protein: CASSLDTGLYGYTF.

V and J are TRBV9 and TRBJ1-1; TRBD1 matches 11 bases. Trimming at V came to 4 bases and at J to 5 bases, leaving 7 bases not matched to a gene. CDR1 and CDR2 (germline): SGDLS, YYNGEE. The CDR3 has 15 amino acids. The CDR3 protein is CASSPLGQGATEAFF. In nucleotides, the CDR3 is TGTGCCAGCAGCCCACTCGGACAGGGGGCTACTGAAGCTTTCTTT.

The rearrangement joins TRBV6-5 to TRBJ1-6; 9 bases are shared with TRBD1. The V gene end was trimmed by 5 bases and the J gene end by 9 bases; junction bases not matched to a gene: 5. The CDR3 loop spans 14 amino acids. Germline loops: CDR1 MNHEY, CDR2 SVGAGI. The CDR3: CASSRDRVFSPLHF. The CDR3 DNA sequence: TGTGCCAGCAGTCGGGACAGGGTCTTTTCACCCCTCCACTTT.

The rearrangement joins TRBV24-1 to TRBJ1-2; 7 bases are shared with TRBD1. CDR3 length: 17 amino acids. J gave up 0 bases and V 1 base, and 7 bases lay outside the gene matches. The germline V gene encodes CDR1 KGHDR and CDR2 SFDVKD. DNA for the CDR3: TGTGCCACCAGTGATTTTTCGGCAGGGGGGACTAACTATGGCTACACCTTC. Its translation: CATSDFSAGGTNYGYTF.

The V gene is TRBV6-6, the J gene TRBJ1-5; D unclear. In germline, CDR1 is MNHNY, CDR2 SVGAGI (reference sequence). V lost 6 bases, J lost 0 bases, and 15 bases lay in between. This CDR3 is built from 16 residues. CDR3 nucleotide sequence: TGTGCCAGCAGCCCCGGAGGGATATATAGCAATCAGCCCCAGCATTTT. Amino acids: CASSPGGIYSNQPQHF.